The present entry profiles one T cell receptor beta chain with its context. The antigen is unknown. Time point specified: neoterminal ileum biopsy at postoperative endoscopy, about 6 months after surgery. The data belong to a study of T cell repertoires in ileal Crohn's disease. Across the whole study: Biopsies of the neoterminal ileum at postoperative colonoscopy form M6 samples. Whole-study results and caveats: Compared with non-smokers, active smokers at surgery showed more clonal expansions. All patients with clonality above 26.8% had endoscopic recurrence.

The CDR3 has 13 residues. The V end lost 3 bases, the J end lost 10 bases, and 10 bases lay between the germline ends. Germline values: CDR1 SSHAT, CDR2 FNYEAQ (reference sequence). Method: immunoSEQ multiplex PCR; TCRdb's copy keeps in-frame clones and lacks some. The table lists almost 15,000 clones, around 80% of them singletons. This sequence was found in an adult with Crohn's disease. The rearrangement uses TRBV7-7 and TRBJ1-6; tentative D call: TRBD1 (5 bases). Sequenced sample: ileal tissue. The CDR3 DNA reads TGTGCCAGCAGCTTGAGGGGCGGATCACCCCTCCACTTT. It specifies CASSLRGGSPLHF.